The present T cell receptor beta chain was sequenced within a study of response to subunit inactivated influenza vaccine. From the RT-PCR reads, TCRdb called clonotypes with MiXCR, one entry per CDR3 protein. The table includes over 800,000 distinct CDR3 sequences, about 20% detected once. The CDR3 totals 13 residues. Germline loops: CDR1 SGHAT, CDR2 FQNNGV. Losses at the gene ends were 5 bases for V and 10 bases for J; bases not matched to a gene: 10. Points from the study as a whole: The authors offered the suggestion that each seasonal influenza vaccination recruits few new T cells.

This clonotype was counted between two and nine times. The antigen is undetermined. The J gene is TRBJ1-1, the V gene TRBV11-2; TRBD1 matches at 7 bases. Here the sequenced sample was PBMCs from blood, taken roughly 5 days after vaccination. The receptor was derived from a man in his fifties who received an inactivated influenza vaccine. CDR3 residues: CASSTPRTGLAFF. The CDR3 DNA is TGTGCCAGCAGCACACCCAGGACAGGTTTAGCTTTCTTT.